This T cell receptor beta chain is drawn from a study of cytomegalovirus exposure and HLA in healthy donors. Points from the study as a whole: The study carried out a later analysis of TCR beta sequences. It associated 15,000 to 20,000 of them with specific HLA alleles at a false discovery rate of 0.05.

Trimming took off 10 bases at V and 4 bases at J, with 11 bases between the two ends. Germline V lookup: CDR1 MNHEY, CDR2 SMNVEV (reference sequence). This CDR3 is 13 amino acids long. Details on this clone: Its antigen remains unknown.

A multiplex PCR was run with 60 Vbeta primers and 13 Jbeta primers. Clones were sequenced by immunoSEQ multiplex PCR, and TCRdb holds only the in-frame ones, with some missing. This sample carries about 15,000 clones, 55% to 75% of them seen once, and the ten largest clones take approximately 19%. What was sequenced was PBMCs. This chain uses TRBV27 with TRBJ2-6; the D is unclear. This receptor was identified in a woman between 45 and 60 years old in good health and CMV-seropositive. Here the CDR3 reads CANTTAGANVLTF. Here the CDR3 DNA reads TGTGCCAACACCACAGCCGGGGCCAACGTCCTGACTTTC.